This passage covers 21 T cell receptor beta chains from one sample sequenced in a study of T cells after yellow fever vaccination. TCRdb re-analysed the 5' RACE reads in MiXCR, keeping a single row per CDR3 protein. The repertoire has nearly 45,000 distinct CDR3 sequences, almost 7% of them found once; the top ten carry 15%. The material sequenced was CD8+ T cells not binding an NS4B(214-222) dextramer, sorted from PBMCs, taken 45 days after the yellow fever booster vaccination. These receptors were collected from a man aged 25-45 years who received the YFV17D yellow fever vaccine.

The sample holds a few counts of this clonotype. This rearrangement joins TRBV9 to TRBJ2-7, with TRBD2 identical over 7 bases. The ends lost 0 bases at V and 7 bases at J; junction bases unmatched: 4. The CDR3 length is 13 residues. The germline gives CDR1 SGDLS, CDR2 YYNGEE. CDR3 amino acids: CASSVGQGGEQYF. The CDR3 region has the DNA TGTGCCAGCAGCGTAGGCCAGGGAGGGGAGCAGTACTTC. The full variable domain, in which reference TRBV9 and TRBJ2-7 provide the parts outside the CDR3, is DSGVTQTPKHLITATGQRVTLRCSPRSGDLSVYWYQQSLDQGLQFLIQYYNGEERAKGNILERFSAQQFPDLHSELNLSSLELGDSALYFCASSVGQGGEQYFGPGTRLTVT.

This clonotype came up many times. The V gene is TRBV4-3, the J gene TRBJ2-6; D is ambiguous. The V end was cut by 3 bases, the J end by 1 base, with 7 bases between. The CDR3 length is 15 residues. CDR1 is LGHNA and CDR2 is YSLEER in the germline V gene. The CDR3 loop reads CASSQLESGANVLTF. For the CDR3, the DNA is TGCGCCAGCAGCCAGCTAGAGTCTGGGGCCAACGTCCTGACTTTC.

This clonotype was detected many times. The chain carries TRBV29-1 and TRBJ2-6; D might be TRBD1 or TRBD2, each matching 5 bases. There are 16 residues in the CDR3. CDR1 SQVTM and CDR2 ANQGSEA come from the germline V gene. Trimming removed 8 bases from V and 0 bases from J, with 17 bases in between. CDR3 region: CSCLGVYSSGANVLTF. In DNA, the CDR3 is TGCAGCTGTCTGGGGGTTTACAGCTCTGGGGCCAACGTCCTGACTTTC. The full variable domain, with the rest looked up from reference TRBV29-1 and TRBJ2-6, is SAVISQKPSRDICQRGTSLTIQCQVDSQVTMMFWYRQQPGQSLTLIATANQGSEATYESGFVIDKFPISRPNLTFSTLTVSNMSPEDSSIYLCSCLGVYSSGANVLTFGAGSRLTVL.

Note on this clonotype: A much larger clonotype is one base distant, so this may be a read error. This sequence joins TRBV29-1 and TRBJ2-7; D might be TRBD1 (5 bases). Germline values: CDR1 SQVTM, CDR2 ANQGSEA. Trimming shortened V by 0 bases and J by 7 bases, and 10 bases separated the two germline ends. The CDR3 consists of 12 residues. The CDR3 protein is CSVEDRQGEQYF. The CDR3 region has the DNA TGCAGCGTTGAAGATCGGCAGGGTGAGCAGTACTTC.

This clonotype was observed many times. The chain couples TRBV28 to TRBJ2-7, with 14 bases matching TRBD2. Per germline, CDR1 MDHEN and CDR2 SYDVKM. CDR3 length: 18 amino acids. After removal of 6 bases from V and 6 bases from J, the junction contained 16 bases not matched to a gene. The DNA for the CDR3 is TGTGCCAGCAGCCAAACCGCCGGGACTAGCGGGAGTCTTGGCGAGCAGTACTTC. Translation gives CASSQTAGTSGSLGEQYF. The whole variable domain, filled in from reference TRBV28 and TRBJ2-7, reads DVKVTQSSRYLVKRTGEKVFLECVQDMDHENMFWYRQDPGLGLRLIYFSYDVKMKEKGDIPEGYSVSREKKERFSLILESASTNQTSMYLCASSQTAGTSGSLGEQYFGPGTRLTVT.

This clonotype was detected only a few times. CDR3 sequence: CASGPAWNTEAFF. CDR3 in DNA: TGTGCCAGCGGACCAGCGTGGAACACTGAAGCTTTCTTT. The chain is built from TRBV18 and TRBJ1-1; no clear D. There are 13 residues in the CDR3. Germline CDR1 is KGHSH and CDR2 is LQKENI. Trimming removed 8 bases at V and 1 base at J, with 11 bases between.

The CDR3 sequence: CASSQYTGEGFYEQYF. The CDR3 DNA follows: TGCGCCAGCAGCCAATATACGGGGGAAGGGTTCTACGAGCAGTACTTC. This chain links TRBV4-3 with TRBJ2-7, with a tentative D call TRBD2 (6 bases). The V end was cut by 2 bases, the J end by 3 bases, with 17 bases between. The CDR3 runs to 16 residues. The germline V gene has CDR1 LGHNA and CDR2 YSLEER.

This clonotype turned up a few times. The chain uses TRBV20-1 and TRBJ1-1; no definite D call. The CDR3 length is 12 residues. With 5 bases removed from V and 1 base from J, the gap between germline ends came to 8 bases. Per germline, CDR1 DFQATT and CDR2 SNEGSKA (reference sequence). In nucleotides, the CDR3 is TGCAGTGCTGCGCAGCAGAACACTGAAGCTTTCTTT. This encodes CSAAQQNTEAFF.

There are many counts of this clonotype. V gene TRBV5-1 combines with J gene TRBJ2-2, with 9 nucleotides matching TRBD2. The CDR3 length is 18 residues. V was pared by 4 bases and J by 2 bases, with 12 bases of the junction left unmatched. Germline CDR1 is SGHRS and CDR2 is YFSETQ. CDR3 residues: CASSTTQREAINTGELFF. The CDR3 bases are TGCGCCAGCAGCACAACCCAGCGGGAGGCTATCAACACCGGGGAGCTGTTTTTT.

On this clonotype itself: A single base separates this from a much larger clone, so it may be a read error. The chain links TRBV27 to TRBJ1-1; D may be TRBD1 (6 bases). CDR3 size: 13 residues. Germline V gives CDR1 MNHEY, CDR2 SMNVEV (reference sequence). The CDR3 sequence is CASSLRGSTEVFF. The CDR3 bases are TGTGCCAGCAGTTTAAGGGGGAGCACTGAAGTTTTCTTT.

As regards this clonotype: One base away lies a much larger clone, so this may be a sequencing read error. V and J are TRBV9 and TRBJ2-7, with 9 bases lining up with TRBD2. This CDR3 has 14 residues. Trimming cost V 7 bases and J 6 bases; bases outside gene matches: 11. Per the germline V gene, CDR1 is SGDLS and CDR2 is YYNGEE. Written as DNA, the CDR3 is TGTGCCAGCGGGGGGAGTAGCGGGAGCCTCGAGCAGTACTTC. It yields the protein CASGGSSGSLEQYF. Full variable domain (rest looked up from reference TRBV9 and TRBJ2-7): DSGVTQTPKHLITATGQRVTLRCSPRSGDLSVYWYQQSLDQGLQFLIQYYNGEERAKGNILERFSAQQFPDLHSELNLSSLELGDSALYFCASGGSSGSLEQYFGPGTRLTVT.

This clonotype appeared many times. This sequence joins TRBV20-1 and TRBJ2-5, with D maybe TRBD2 (5 bases). Trimming shortened V by 0 bases and J by 1 base, and 9 bases separated the two germline ends. Germline loops: CDR1 DFQATT, CDR2 SNEGSKA (reference sequence). This CDR3 has 14 residues. CDR3 nucleotide sequence: TGCAGTGCTAGAGATGAGAGGGTCCAAGAGACCCAGTACTTC. It encodes CSARDERVQETQYF.

This clonotype was picked up many times. The chain links TRBV5-1 to TRBJ2-7; D remains ambiguous. This CDR3 is 13 amino acids long. V lost 0 bases to trimming and J lost 0 bases, with 4 bases between them. CDR1 and CDR2 (germline): SGHRS, YFSETQ. CDR3 amino acids: CASSLESSYEQYF. CDR3 in DNA: TGCGCCAGCAGCTTGGAAAGCTCCTACGAGCAGTACTTC.

This clonotype has ten or more counts. This chain connects TRBV6-2 or TRBV6-3 to TRBJ2-3; maybe TRBD2 (6 bases). From germline, CDR1 is MNHEY and CDR2 SVGEGT. V lost 2 bases to trimming and J lost 3 bases, with 12 bases between them. The CDR3 is 15 amino acids. The DNA of the CDR3 is TGTGCCAGCAGTTACCTCCTGGAGGGGACAGATACGCAGTATTTT. Translating gives CASSYLLEGTDTQYF.

About this clonotype: A much bigger clone sits one base away, suggesting this may be a read error. The gene calls are TRBV5-4 and TRBJ2-7; TRBD1 is a possible D gene (5 bases). V dropped 2 bases and J dropped 6 bases, with 18 bases sitting between them. CDR1 SGHNT and CDR2 YYREEE come from the germline V gene (reference sequence). There are 15 residues in the CDR3. CDR3 coding DNA: TGTGCCAGCAGCTTTGGGGCAGGGCCGCAAGGCGAGCAGTACTTC. The encoded protein is CASSFGAGPQGEQYF.

J is TRBJ2-7 and V is TRBV19, with 8 bases matching TRBD1. The trim removed 3 bases at V and 3 bases at J, leaving 7 bases unmatched. CDR1 and CDR2 from the germline V gene are LNHDA and SQIVND (reference sequence). The CDR3 length is 15 residues. In DNA form, the CDR3 reads TGTGCCAGTAGTATTTATCCCACAGGGGGCTACGAGCAGTACTTC. Its translation is CASSIYPTGGYEQYF.

This clonotype was counted ten times or more. The chain employs TRBV15 and TRBJ2-1; D unresolved. Trimming shortened V by 1 base and J by 10 bases, and 11 bases separated the two germline ends. The CDR3 is made up of 13 amino acids. Germline lookup yields CDR1 LNHNV and CDR2 YYDKDF (reference sequence). The CDR3 sequence is CATSRGREVEQFF. The CDR3 DNA sequence: TGTGCCACCAGCAGAGGTCGAGAGGTCGAGCAGTTCTTC.

The table lists this clonotype with many counts. V is TRBV12-3 or TRBV12-4 and J is TRBJ2-1; 9 nucleotides line up with TRBD1. The CDR3 is 15 amino acids. With V trimmed by 7 bases and J by 5 bases, 9 bases remained unmatched. The CDR3 reads CASTDRQGDHNEQFF. In nucleotides, the CDR3 is TGTGCCAGCACAGACCGACAGGGGGATCACAATGAGCAGTTCTTC.

There are many counts of this clonotype. The chain recombines TRBV7-9 with TRBJ1-1, with D possibly matching TRBD1 (6 bases). Trimming removed 6 bases at V and 6 bases at J, with 11 bases between. The V gene's germline CDR1 is SEHNR and CDR2 FQNEAQ (reference sequence). The CDR3 has 12 residues. CDR3 residues: CASRNPGAEAFF. For the CDR3, the DNA is TGTGCCAGCAGGAATCCAGGGGCTGAAGCTTTCTTT.

This clonotype has a count of ten or more. The chain couples TRBV29-1 to TRBJ2-5; 10 bases line up with TRBD2. The CDR3 is 16 residues long. Trimming removed 6 bases from V and 5 bases from J; junction bases left unmatched: 15. CDR1 SQVTM and CDR2 ANQGSEA come from the germline V gene. CDR3 region: CSVPSGLAGAGETQYF. Written as DNA, the CDR3 is TGCAGCGTGCCGTCTGGTCTAGCGGGAGCTGGTGAGACCCAGTACTTC.

The CDR3 sequence: CASSDGQGRGTQYF. The DNA for the CDR3 is TGTGCCAGCAGTGACGGACAGGGAAGAGGTACGCAGTATTTT. V gene TRBV6-4 combines with J gene TRBJ2-3; 8 bases are a match to TRBD1. CDR1 is MRHNA and CDR2 is SNTAGT in the germline V gene. Trimming at V came to 2 bases and at J to 8 bases, leaving 6 bases not matched to a gene. The CDR3 is 14 amino acids.